Listed below are T cell receptor beta chains from one sample, sequenced in a study of identical twins. TCRdb ran MiXCR on the 5' RACE reads and lists one entry per CDR3 protein. The table includes roughly 1,500,000 distinct CDR3 sequences, about 30% detected once. The sequencing sample was made of cord blood. These receptors all come from a newborn girl in good health. CDR3s include the opening cysteine and the closing phenylalanine or tryptophan. Each record gives: V gene, D gene, CDR3 length, J gene, clone size, CDR3 DNA, CDR3 protein. D genes are given only for firm matches. Clone sizes are given selectively: once, few, many, or a class where the clone is expanded.

TRBV2	NA	10	TRBJ2-3	NA	TGTGCCAGCCAAAACAGGACGCAGTATTTT	CASQNRTQYF
TRBV4-1	TRBD1	15	TRBJ1-2	NA	TGCGCCAGCAGCCAATACTCGACAGGGGGCTATGGCTACACCTTC	CASSQYSTGGYGYTF
TRBV4-2	TRBD1	15	TRBJ1-5	few	TGTGCCAGCAGCCAAGAGGGGACAGTAGATCAGCCCCAGCATTTT	CASSQEGTVDQPQHF
TRBV7-2	TRBD1	15	TRBJ2-3	NA	TGTGCCAGCAGTTTAGACAGGGCCGCTCTAGATACGCAGTATTTT	CASSLDRAALDTQYF
TRBV15	TRBD1	16	TRBJ2-1	few	TGTGCCACCAGCAGGTCTGGGACAGGGAAATACAATGAGCAGTTCTTC	CATSRSGTGKYNEQFF
TRBV6-1	TRBD2	17	TRBJ2-3	few	TGTGCCAGCAGTGAAGCGGGAGGGGCCTCTAGCACAGATACGCAGTATTTT	CASSEAGGASSTDTQYF
TRBV27	TRBD1	14	TRBJ1-1	NA	TGTGCCAGCAGTTGGGACAGGGCGGGCACTGAAGCTTTCTTT	CASSWDRAGTEAFF
TRBV7-9	NA	15	TRBJ1-6	NA	TGTGCCAGCAGCTTCGGAAGGGGAGTGAACTCACCCCTCCACTTT	CASSFGRGVNSPLHF
TRBV19	NA	15	TRBJ1-5	NA	TGTGCCAGTGGAGGACAGTCATATAGCAATCAGCCCCAGCATTTT	CASGGQSYSNQPQHF
TRBV7-8	NA	15	TRBJ1-5	NA	TGTGCCAGCAGCTTAGCGCTGGGGGGGGCTCAGCCCCAGCATTTT	CASSLALGGAQPQHF
TRBV10-3	TRBD2	16	TRBJ2-7	few	TGTGCCATCAGCGTCGTTAGCGGGGCAAGCTCCTACGAGCAGTACTTC	CAISVVSGASSYEQYF
TRBV20-1	TRBD2	14	TRBJ2-2	NA	TGCAGTGCTGCTAGCGGGGGGACCGGCGGGGAGCTGTTTTTT	CSAASGGTGGELFF
TRBV20-1	TRBD2	14	TRBJ2-3	few	TGCAGTCCTTTAACTAGCGGGAGTAGAGATACGCAGTATTTT	CSPLTSGSRDTQYF
TRBV6-5	TRBD2	17	TRBJ2-3	NA	TGTGCCAGCAGTTACTTCGCGGCTAGCGGGAGCACAGATACGCAGTATTTT	CASSYFAASGSTDTQYF
TRBV5-1	TRBD2	18	TRBJ2-7	once	TGCGCCAGCAGCTTGGTACGTCTCCCTAGCGGGAGCTACCACGGGCAGTACTTC	CASSLVRLPSGSYHGQYF
TRBV6-5	TRBD2	15	TRBJ2-7	NA	TGTGCCAGCAGGCCGGGACTAGCGTACACCTACGAGCAGTACTTC	CASRPGLAYTYEQYF
TRBV20-1	TRBD2	15	TRBJ2-1	NA	TGCAGTGCGGAAGCCGGGACTAGCGGGAGATATGAGCAGTTCTTC	CSAEAGTSGRYEQFF
TRBV6-2/TRBV6-3	NA	17	TRBJ1-1	NA	TGTGCCAGCAGTTACCCAGACAGCGTCCTCATGAACACTGAAGCTTTCTTT	CASSYPDSVLMNTEAFF
TRBV3-1	NA	13	TRBJ2-5	NA	TGTGCCAGCAGCCAATGGGGTACCAATGAGCAGTACTTC	CASSQWGTNEQYF
TRBV19	NA	12	TRBJ2-7	NA	TGTGCCAGTAGTATAGGACAAGAGGCCCAGTACTTC	CASSIGQEAQYF
TRBV7-2	NA	13	TRBJ2-7	few	TGTGCCAGCAGCTTACGCAGGGAACACGAGCAGTACTTC	CASSLRREHEQYF
TRBV29-1	NA	12	TRBJ1-1	few	TGCAGCGTTGACAGGGGCAAGGCTGAAGCTTTCTTT	CSVDRGKAEAFF
TRBV9	TRBD2	15	TRBJ2-1	NA	TGTGCCAGCAGCGTACTAGCGGGGGGTGTCCATGAGCAGTTCTTC	CASSVLAGGVHEQFF
TRBV15	NA	15	TRBJ2-5	NA	TGTGCCACCAGCAGAGTAGGAGGGAGAGGAGAGACCCAGTACTTC	CATSRVGGRGETQYF
TRBV2	NA	14	TRBJ2-4	NA	TGTGCCAGCAGTGAATTCCTAGCCAAAAACATTCAGTACTTC	CASSEFLAKNIQYF
TRBV20-1	TRBD2	16	TRBJ2-3	few	TGCAGTGCTAGACTTGTTGCTAGCGGGACTACAGATACGCAGTATTTT	CSARLVASGTTDTQYF
TRBV20-1	TRBD2	15	TRBJ2-1	NA	TGCAGTGCTAGCTCTAGCGGGGAGGGCTACAATGAGCAGTTCTTC	CSASSSGEGYNEQFF
TRBV6-2/TRBV6-3	TRBD2	16	TRBJ2-5	NA	TGTGCCAGCAGTTACCCCCCGGGAGGCGTGTTTGGGACCCAGTACTTC	CASSYPPGGVFGTQYF
TRBV12-3/TRBV12-4	NA	15	TRBJ1-3	NA	TGTGCCAGCAGTTTACTACCGCACTCTGGAAACACCATATATTTT	CASSLLPHSGNTIYF
TRBV25-1	TRBD1	12	TRBJ1-2	NA	TGTGCCAGCAGTGGGACAGGCTGGGGCTACACCTTC	CASSGTGWGYTF
TRBV12-5	TRBD1	13	TRBJ2-5	NA	TGTGCTAGTGGGACAGGGGGCCGAGAGACCCAGTACTTC	CASGTGGRETQYF
TRBV27	NA	16	TRBJ1-6	NA	TGTGCCAGCAGTTTAATTTCGCGGCAGGGGAATTCACCCCTCCACTTT	CASSLISRQGNSPLHF